The rows below give T cell receptor beta chains drawn from one sample of a study of a mutant IDH1 vaccine in newly diagnosed glioma. No antigens are known for them. Repertoires were generated with immunoSEQ multiplex PCR, while TCRdb's copy carries only in-frame clones and drops some. The profile shows tens of thousands of clones, roughly three quarters of them singletons. The sequences come from peripheral blood mononuclear cells (PBMCs), collected from a glioma patient whose treatment included an IDH1 peptide vaccine. The receptors derive from a man aged 18 to 30 with glioma. Some clones in this sample may be carry-over from other donors' samples. The conserved cysteine and the conserved F or W are not part of the CDR3 here.

V: TRBV5-5; CDR3: ASSLKTSTDTQY
V: TRBV2; CDR3: ASSATVGAWTNEQF
V: TRBV9; CDR3: ASSLEGFGDGYT
V: TRBV5-6; CDR3: ASSGVGLHEQY
V: TRBV7-2; CDR3: ASSLLQETQY
V: TRBV4-2; CDR3: ASSQNVNTEAF
V: TRBV6-1; CDR3: ASSGGTDLYEQY
V: TRBV15; CDR3: ATSRQGATYEQY
V: TRBV7-2; CDR3: ASSAGPGGIYGYT
V: TRBV29-1; CDR3: SVEMTEGYT
V: TRBV7-9; CDR3: ASSPQGSTEAF
V: TRBV6-5; CDR3: ASSRAGTGGTEQY